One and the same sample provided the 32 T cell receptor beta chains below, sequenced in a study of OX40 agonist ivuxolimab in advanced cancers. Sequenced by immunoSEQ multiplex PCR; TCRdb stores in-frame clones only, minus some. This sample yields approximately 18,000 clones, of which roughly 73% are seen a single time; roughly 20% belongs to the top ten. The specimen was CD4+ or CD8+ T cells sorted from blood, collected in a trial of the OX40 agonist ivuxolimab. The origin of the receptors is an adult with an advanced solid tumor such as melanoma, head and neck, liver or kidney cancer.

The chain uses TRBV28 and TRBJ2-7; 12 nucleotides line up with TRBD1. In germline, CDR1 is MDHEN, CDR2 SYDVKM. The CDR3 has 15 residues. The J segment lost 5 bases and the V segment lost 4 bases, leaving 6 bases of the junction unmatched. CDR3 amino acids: CASSSGQGAFHEQYF. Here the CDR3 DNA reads TGTGCCAGCAGTTCGGGACAGGGGGCCTTCCACGAGCAGTACTTC.

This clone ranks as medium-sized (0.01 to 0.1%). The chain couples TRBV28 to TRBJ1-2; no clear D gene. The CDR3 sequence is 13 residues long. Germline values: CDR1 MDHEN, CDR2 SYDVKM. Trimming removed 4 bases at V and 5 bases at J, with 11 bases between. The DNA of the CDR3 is TGTGCCAGCAGTTCGGACCCAGTTTATGGCTACACCTTC. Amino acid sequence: CASSSDPVYGYTF.

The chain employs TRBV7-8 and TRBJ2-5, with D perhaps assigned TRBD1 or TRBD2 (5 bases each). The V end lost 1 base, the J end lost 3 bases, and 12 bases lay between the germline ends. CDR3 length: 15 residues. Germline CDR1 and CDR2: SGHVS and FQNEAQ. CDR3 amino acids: CASSLEGTHEETQYF. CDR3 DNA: TGTGCCAGCAGCTTAGAGGGGACCCACGAAGAGACCCAGTACTTC. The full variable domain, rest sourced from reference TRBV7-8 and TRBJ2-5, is GAGVSQSPRYKVAKRGQDVALRCDPISGHVSLFWYQQALGQGPEFLTYFQNEAQLDKSGLPSDRFFAERPEGSVSTLKIQRTQQEDSAVYLCASSLEGTHEETQYFGPGTRLLVL.

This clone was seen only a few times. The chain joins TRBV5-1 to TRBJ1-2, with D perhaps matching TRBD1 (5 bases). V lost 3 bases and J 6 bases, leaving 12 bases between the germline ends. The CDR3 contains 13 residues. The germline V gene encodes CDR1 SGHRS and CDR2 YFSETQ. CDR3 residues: CASSYYGGNGYTF. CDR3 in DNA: TGCGCCAGCAGCTACTACGGGGGAAATGGCTACACCTTC.

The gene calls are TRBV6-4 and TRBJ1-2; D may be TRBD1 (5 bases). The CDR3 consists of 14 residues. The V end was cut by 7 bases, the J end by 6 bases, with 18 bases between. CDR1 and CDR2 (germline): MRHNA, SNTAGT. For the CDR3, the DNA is TGTGCCAGCACCCCCAGGAGAGGGGCCGATGGCTACACCTTC. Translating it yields CASTPRRGADGYTF.

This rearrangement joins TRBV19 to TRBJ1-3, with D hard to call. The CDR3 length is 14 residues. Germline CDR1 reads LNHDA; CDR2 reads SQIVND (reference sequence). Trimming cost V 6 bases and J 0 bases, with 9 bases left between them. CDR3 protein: CASSPWGSGNTIYF. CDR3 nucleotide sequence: TGTGCCAGTAGCCCGTGGGGCTCTGGAAACACCATATATTTT.

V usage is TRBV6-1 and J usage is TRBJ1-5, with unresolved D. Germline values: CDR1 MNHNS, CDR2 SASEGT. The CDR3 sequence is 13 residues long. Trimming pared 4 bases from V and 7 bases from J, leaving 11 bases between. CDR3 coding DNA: TGTGCCAGCAGTGTAAAAGGAGGGCAGCCCCAGCATTTT. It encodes CASSVKGGQPQHF.

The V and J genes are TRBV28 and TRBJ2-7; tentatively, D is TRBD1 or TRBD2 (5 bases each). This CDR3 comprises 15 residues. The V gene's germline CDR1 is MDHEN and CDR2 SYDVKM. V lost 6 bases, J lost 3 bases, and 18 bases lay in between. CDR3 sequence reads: CASRSRPGTHYEQYF. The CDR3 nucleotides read TGTGCCAGCAGATCGCGTCCCGGGACCCACTACGAGCAGTACTTC.

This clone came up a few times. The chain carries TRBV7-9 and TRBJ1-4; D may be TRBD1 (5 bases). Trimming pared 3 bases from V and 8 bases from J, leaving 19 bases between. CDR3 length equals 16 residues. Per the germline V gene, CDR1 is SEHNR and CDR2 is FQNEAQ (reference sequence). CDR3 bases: TGTGCCAGCAGCTTTTCGGTGGCAGGGAGCCGCGAAAAACTGTTTTTT. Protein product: CASSFSVAGSREKLFF.

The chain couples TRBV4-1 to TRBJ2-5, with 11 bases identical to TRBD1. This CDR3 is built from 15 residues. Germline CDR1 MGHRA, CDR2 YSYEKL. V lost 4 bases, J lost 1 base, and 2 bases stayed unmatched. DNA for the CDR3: TGCGCCAGCAGCCTCGGGACAGGGGGCCAAGAGACCCAGTACTTC. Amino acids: CASSLGTGGQETQYF.

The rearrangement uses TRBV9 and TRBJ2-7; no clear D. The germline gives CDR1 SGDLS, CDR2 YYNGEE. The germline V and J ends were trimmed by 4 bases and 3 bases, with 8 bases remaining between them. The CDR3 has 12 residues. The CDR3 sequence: CASSPTGYEQYF. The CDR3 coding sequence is TGTGCCAGCAGCCCGACTGGCTACGAGCAGTACTTC.

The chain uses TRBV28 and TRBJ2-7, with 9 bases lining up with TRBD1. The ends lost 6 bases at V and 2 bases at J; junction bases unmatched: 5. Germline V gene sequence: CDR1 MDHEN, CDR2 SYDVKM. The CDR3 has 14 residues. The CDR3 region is CASRRGTGTYEQYF. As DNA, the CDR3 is TGTGCCAGCAGGAGAGGGACAGGGACCTACGAGCAGTACTTC.

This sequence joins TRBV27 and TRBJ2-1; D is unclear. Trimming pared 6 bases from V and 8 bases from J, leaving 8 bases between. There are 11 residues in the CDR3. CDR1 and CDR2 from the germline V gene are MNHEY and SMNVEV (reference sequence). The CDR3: CASRYVDEQFF. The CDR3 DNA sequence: TGTGCCAGCAGGTATGTCGATGAGCAGTTCTTC.

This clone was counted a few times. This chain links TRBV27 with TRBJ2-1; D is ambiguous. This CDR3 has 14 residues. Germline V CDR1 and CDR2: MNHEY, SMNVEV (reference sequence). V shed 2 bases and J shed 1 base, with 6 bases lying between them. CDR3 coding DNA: TGTGCCAGCAGTTTAGTCGGGTCCTACAATGAGCAGTTCTTC. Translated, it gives CASSLVGSYNEQFF.

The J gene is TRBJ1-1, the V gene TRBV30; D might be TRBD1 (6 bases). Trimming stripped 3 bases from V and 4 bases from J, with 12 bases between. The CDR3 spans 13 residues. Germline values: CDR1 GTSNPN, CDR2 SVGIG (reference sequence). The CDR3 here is CAWSQTGATEAFF. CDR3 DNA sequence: TGTGCCTGGAGCCAAACGGGGGCCACTGAAGCTTTCTTT.

The chain's CDR3 is CASSPTGGRGETQYF. The DNA for the CDR3 is TGTGCCAGCAGCCCCACAGGGGGCCGTGGGGAGACCCAGTACTTC. The gene calls are TRBV6-5 and TRBJ2-5; TRBD1 aligns across 9 bases. CDR1 MNHEY and CDR2 SVGAGI come from the germline V gene. With V trimmed by 6 bases and J by 5 bases, 10 bases remained unmatched. CDR3 length equals 15 residues.

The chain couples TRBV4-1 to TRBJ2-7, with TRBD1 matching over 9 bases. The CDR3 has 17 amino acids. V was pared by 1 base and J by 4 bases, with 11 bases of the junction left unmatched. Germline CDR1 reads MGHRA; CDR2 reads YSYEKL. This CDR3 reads CASSQVEGTGQTYEQYF. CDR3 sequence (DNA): TGCGCCAGCAGCCAAGTGGAAGGGACAGGGCAGACATACGAGCAGTACTTC.

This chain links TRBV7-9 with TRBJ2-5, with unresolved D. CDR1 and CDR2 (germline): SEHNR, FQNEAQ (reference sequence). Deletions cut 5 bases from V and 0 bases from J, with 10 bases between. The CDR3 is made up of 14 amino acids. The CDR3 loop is CASSQDPDQETQYF. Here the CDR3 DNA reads TGTGCCAGCAGCCAAGACCCGGACCAAGAGACCCAGTACTTC. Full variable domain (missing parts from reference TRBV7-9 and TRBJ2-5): DTGVSQNPRHKITKRGQNVTFRCDPISEHNRLYWYRQTLGQGPEFLTYFQNEAQLEKSRLLSDRFSAERPKGSFSTLEIQRTEQGDSAMYLCASSQDPDQETQYFGPGTRLLVL.

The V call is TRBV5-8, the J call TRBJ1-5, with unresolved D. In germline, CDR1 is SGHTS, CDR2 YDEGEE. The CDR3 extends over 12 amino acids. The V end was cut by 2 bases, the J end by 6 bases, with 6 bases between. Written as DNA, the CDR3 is TGTGCCAGCAGCTTCCTGCCTCAGCCCCAGCATTTT. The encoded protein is CASSFLPQPQHF.

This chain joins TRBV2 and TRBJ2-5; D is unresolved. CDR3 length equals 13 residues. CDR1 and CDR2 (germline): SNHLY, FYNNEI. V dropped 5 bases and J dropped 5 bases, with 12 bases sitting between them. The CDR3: CASSPYGRETQYF. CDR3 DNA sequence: TGTGCCAGCAGTCCGTACGGCAGGGAGACCCAGTACTTC. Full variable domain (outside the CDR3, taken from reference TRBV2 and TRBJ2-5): EPEVTQTPSHQVTQMGQEVILRCVPISNHLYFYWYRQILGQKVEFLVSFYNNEISEKSEIFDDQFSVERPDGSNFTLKIRSTKLEDSAMYFCASSPYGRETQYFGPGTRLLVL.

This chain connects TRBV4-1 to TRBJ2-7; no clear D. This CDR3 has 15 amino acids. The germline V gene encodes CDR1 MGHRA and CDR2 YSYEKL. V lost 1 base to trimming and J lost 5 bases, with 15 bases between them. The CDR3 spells CASSQAASSSNEQYF. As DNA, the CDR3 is TGCGCCAGCAGCCAAGCGGCGTCCAGTTCCAACGAGCAGTACTTC.

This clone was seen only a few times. DNA for the CDR3: TGTGCCAGTAGTATCGGTCTAGCGGATGCCTACGAGCAGTACTTC. This translates into CASSIGLADAYEQYF. This chain uses TRBV19 with TRBJ2-7; 7 positions match TRBD2. V shed 3 bases, J shed 2 bases, and the junction held 7 bases outside the gene matches. The CDR3 has 15 residues. Per the germline V gene, CDR1 is LNHDA and CDR2 is SQIVND (reference sequence). Full variable domain (outside the CDR3, taken from reference TRBV19 and TRBJ2-7): DGGITQSPKYLFRKEGQNVTLSCEQNLNHDAMYWYRQDPGQGLRLIYYSQIVNDFQKGDIAEGYSVSREKKESFPLTVTSAQKNPTAFYLCASSIGLADAYEQYFGPGTRLTVT.

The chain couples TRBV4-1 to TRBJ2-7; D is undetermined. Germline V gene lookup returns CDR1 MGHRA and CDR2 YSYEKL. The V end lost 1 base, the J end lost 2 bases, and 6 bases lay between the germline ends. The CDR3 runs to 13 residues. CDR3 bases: TGCGCCAGCAGCCAAGCACAGCCCTACGAGCAGTACTTC. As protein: CASSQAQPYEQYF.

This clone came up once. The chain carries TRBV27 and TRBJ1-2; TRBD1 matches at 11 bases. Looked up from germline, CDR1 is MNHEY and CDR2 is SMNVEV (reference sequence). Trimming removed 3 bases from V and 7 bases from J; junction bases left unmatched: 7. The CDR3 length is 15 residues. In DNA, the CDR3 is TGTGCCAGCAGTTTCGGCGGACAGGGGGCGCTTGGCTACACCTTC. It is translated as CASSFGGQGALGYTF.

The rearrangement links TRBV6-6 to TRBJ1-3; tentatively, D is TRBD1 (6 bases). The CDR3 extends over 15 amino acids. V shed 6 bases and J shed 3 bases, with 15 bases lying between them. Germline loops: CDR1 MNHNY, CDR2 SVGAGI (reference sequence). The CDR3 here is CASSDLQGFGNTIYF. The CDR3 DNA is TGTGCCAGCAGCGACCTACAGGGTTTTGGAAACACCATATATTTT.

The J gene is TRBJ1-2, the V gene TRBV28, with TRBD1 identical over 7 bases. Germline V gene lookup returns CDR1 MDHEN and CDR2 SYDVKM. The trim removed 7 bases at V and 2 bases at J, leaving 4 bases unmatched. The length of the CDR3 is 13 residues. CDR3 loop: CASTPTGNYGYTF. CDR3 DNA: TGTGCCAGCACCCCGACAGGGAACTATGGCTACACCTTC.

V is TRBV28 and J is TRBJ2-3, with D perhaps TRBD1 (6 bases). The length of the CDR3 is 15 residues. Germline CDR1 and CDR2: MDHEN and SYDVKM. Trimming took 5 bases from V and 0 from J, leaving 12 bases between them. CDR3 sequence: CASSEDRTSTDTQYF. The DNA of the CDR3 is TGTGCCAGCAGTGAAGACAGGACTAGCACAGATACGCAGTATTTT.

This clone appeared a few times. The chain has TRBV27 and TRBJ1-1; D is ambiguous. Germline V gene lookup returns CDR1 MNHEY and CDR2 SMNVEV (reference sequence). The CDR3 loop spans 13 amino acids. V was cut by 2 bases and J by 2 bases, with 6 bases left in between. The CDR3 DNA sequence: TGTGCCAGCAGTTTAGACACCAACACTGAAGCTTTCTTT. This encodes CASSLDTNTEAFF.

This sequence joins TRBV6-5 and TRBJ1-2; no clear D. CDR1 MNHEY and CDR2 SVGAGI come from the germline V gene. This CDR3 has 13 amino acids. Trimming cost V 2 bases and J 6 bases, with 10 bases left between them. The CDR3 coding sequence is TGTGCCAGCAGTTACATGGGAAGCAATGGCTACACCTTC. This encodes CASSYMGSNGYTF.

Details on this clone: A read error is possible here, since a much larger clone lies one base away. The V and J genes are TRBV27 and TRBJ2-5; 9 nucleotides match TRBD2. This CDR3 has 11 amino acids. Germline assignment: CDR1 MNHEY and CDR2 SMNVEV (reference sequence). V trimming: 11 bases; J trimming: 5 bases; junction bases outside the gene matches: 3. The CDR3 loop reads CAGGGEETQYF. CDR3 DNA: TGTGCCGGCGGGGGGGAGGAGACCCAGTACTTC.

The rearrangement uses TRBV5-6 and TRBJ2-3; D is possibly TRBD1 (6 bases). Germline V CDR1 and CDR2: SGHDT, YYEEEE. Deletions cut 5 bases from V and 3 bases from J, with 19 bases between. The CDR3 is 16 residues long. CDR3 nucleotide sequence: TGTGCCAGCAGGGGGCTTGCCAGGGGTGTGACAGATACGCAGTATTTT. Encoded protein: CASRGLARGVTDTQYF.

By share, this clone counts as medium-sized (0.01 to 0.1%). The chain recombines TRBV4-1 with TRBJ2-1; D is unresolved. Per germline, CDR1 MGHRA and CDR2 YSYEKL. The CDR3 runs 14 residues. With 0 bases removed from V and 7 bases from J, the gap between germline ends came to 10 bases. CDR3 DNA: TGCGCCAGCAGCCAAGATCAGGTTGGAAATGAGCAGTTCTTC. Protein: CASSQDQVGNEQFF.